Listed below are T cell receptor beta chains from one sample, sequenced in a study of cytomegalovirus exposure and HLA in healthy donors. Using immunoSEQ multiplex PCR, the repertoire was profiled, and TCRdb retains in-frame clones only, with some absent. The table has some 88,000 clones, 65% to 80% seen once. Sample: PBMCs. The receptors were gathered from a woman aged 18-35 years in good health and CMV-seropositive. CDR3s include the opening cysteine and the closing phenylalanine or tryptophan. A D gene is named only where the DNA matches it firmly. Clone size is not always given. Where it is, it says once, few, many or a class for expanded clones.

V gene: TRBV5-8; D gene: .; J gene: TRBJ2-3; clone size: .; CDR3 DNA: TGTGCCAGCAGGATTTGGGAGCGCACAGATACGCAGTATTTT; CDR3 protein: CASRIWERTDTQYF
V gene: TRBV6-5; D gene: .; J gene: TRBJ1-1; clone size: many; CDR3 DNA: TGTGCCAGCAGGCCTCTCGGACAGTACTCTGAAGCTTTCTTT; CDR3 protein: CASRPLGQYSEAFF
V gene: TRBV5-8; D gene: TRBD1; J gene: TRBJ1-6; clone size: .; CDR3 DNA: TGTGCCAGCAGCCTCCGAGCGACAGGGGTAAATTCACCCCTCCACTTT; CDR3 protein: CASSLRATGVNSPLHF
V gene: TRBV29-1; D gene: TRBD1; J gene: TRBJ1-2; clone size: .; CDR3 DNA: TGCAGCGTTCCTTGGACAGGGTTTGGTGGCTACACCTTC; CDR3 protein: CSVPWTGFGGYTF
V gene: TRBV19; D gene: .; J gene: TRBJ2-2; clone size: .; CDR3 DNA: TGTGCCAGTAGTATGCAAGCGGTACCGAACACCGGGGAGCTGTTTTTT; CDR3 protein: CASSMQAVPNTGELFF
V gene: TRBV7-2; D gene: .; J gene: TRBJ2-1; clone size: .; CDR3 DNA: TGTGCCAGCAGCTTGAGCGGAAGCTCCTACAATGAGCAGTTCTTC; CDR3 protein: CASSLSGSSYNEQFF
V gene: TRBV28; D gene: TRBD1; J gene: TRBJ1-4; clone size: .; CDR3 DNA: TGTGCCAGCAGTTCCGACAGGGCCGGGGATGAAAAACTGTTTTTT; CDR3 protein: CASSSDRAGDEKLFF
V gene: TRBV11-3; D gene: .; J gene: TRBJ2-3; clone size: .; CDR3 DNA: TGTGCCAGCAGCTTTTATTTCAGGACCCGACAGGCCACAGATACGCAGTATTTT; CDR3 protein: CASSFYFRTRQATDTQYF
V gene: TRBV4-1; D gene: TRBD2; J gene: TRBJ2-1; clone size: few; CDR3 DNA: TGCGCCAGCAGCCAAGATTTCGGGACTAGCGACTACAATGAGCAGTTCTTC; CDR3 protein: CASSQDFGTSDYNEQFF
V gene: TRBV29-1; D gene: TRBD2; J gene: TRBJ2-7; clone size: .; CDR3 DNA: TGCAGCGCCGCGGGACTAGCCGAAAGACTTCAGATCTACGAGCAGTACTTC; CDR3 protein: CSAAGLAERLQIYEQYF
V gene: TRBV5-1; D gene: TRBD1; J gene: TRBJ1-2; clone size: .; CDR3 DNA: TGCGCCAGCAGCTTGGGACAGGGCTTAGGTGGCTACACCTTC; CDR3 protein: CASSLGQGLGGYTF
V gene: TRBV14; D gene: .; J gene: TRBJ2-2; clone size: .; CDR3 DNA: TGTGCCAGCAGCAACAACAGGGACACCGGGGAGCTGTTTTTT; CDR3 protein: CASSNNRDTGELFF
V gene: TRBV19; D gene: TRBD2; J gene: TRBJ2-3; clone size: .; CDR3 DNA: TGTGCCTCCGAACCGAGCGGGGCCATCACAGATACGCAGTATTTT; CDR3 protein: CASEPSGAITDTQYF
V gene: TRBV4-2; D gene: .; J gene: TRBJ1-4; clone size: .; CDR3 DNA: TGTGCCAGCAGCCGACAGCTTGATAATGAAAAACTGTTTTTT; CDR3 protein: CASSRQLDNEKLFF
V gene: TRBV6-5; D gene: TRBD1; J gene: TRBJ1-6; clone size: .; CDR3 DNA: TGTGCCAGCAGCCGGACAGGGGAGGGTAATTCACCCCTCCACTTT; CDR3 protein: CASSRTGEGNSPLHF
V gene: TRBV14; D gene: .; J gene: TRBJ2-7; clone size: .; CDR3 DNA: TGTGCCAGCAGCCACCAAACCGGAGGCGAGCAGTACTTC; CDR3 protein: CASSHQTGGEQYF
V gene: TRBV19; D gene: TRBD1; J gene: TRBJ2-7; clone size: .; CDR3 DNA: TGTGCCAGTAGCCGCGGACAGGGTTACTCCTACGAGCAGTACTTC; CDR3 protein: CASSRGQGYSYEQYF
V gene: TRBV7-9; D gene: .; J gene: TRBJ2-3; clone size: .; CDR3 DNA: TGTGCCCTGGTAGCAGCAGATACGCAGTATTTT; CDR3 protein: CALVAADTQYF
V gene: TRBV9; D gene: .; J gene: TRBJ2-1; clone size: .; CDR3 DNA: TGTGCCAGCAGCGTAGATGGGGAGCCCAACAATGAGCAGTTCTTC; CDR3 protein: CASSVDGEPNNEQFF
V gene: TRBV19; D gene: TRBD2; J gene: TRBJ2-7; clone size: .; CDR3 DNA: TGTGCCATTCGGACTAGCGAGATATACGAGCAGTACTTC; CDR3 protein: CAIRTSEIYEQYF
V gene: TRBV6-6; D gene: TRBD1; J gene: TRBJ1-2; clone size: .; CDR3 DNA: TGTGCCAGCAGGGGACAGATATGGGCCCTAGGCTACACCTTC; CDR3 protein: CASRGQIWALGYTF
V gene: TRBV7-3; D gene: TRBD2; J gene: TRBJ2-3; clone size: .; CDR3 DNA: TGTGCCAGCAGCTCCCTGGATAGCGGGGGGGCCGATACGCAGTATTTT; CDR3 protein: CASSSLDSGGADTQYF
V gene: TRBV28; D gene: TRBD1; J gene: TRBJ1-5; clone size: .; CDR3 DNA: TGTGCCAGCAGAGGGGACAGGTTTAGCAATCAGCCCCAGCATTTT; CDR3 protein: CASRGDRFSNQPQHF
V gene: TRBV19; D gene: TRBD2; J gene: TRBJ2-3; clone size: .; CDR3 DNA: TGTGCCAGTAGTACTAGCGGGAGAGTTTCAGATACGCAGTATTTT; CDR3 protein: CASSTSGRVSDTQYF
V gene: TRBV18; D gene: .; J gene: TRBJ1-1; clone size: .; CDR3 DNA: TGTGCCAGCTCACCCGTCCCCTTGACTGAAGCTTTCTTT; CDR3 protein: CASSPVPLTEAFF
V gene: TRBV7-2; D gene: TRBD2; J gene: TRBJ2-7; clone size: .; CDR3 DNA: TGTGCCAGCATGGGGGGGACCTACGAGCAGTACTTC; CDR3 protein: CASMGGTYEQYF
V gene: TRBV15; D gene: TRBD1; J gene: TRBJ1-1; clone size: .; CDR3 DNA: TGTGCCACCAGGGAGGACAGGGGATCCCCTGAAGCTTTCTTT; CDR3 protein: CATREDRGSPEAFF
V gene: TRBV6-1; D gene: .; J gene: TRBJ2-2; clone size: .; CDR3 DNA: TGTGCCAGCAAAGGAATAGCGAGTAACACCGGGGAGCTGTTTTTT; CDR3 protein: CASKGIASNTGELFF
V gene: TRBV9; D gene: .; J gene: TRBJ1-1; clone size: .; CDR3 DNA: TGTGCCAGCAGCGTAGTGGGGGGTGGCACTGAAGCTTTCTTT; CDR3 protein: CASSVVGGGTEAFF
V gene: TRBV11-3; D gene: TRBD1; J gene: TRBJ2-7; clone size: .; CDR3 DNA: TGTGCCAGCAGCTCCCGGACAGGGGGCTCCTACGAGCAGTACTTC; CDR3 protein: CASSSRTGGSYEQYF
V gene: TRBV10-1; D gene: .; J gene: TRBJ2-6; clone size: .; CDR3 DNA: TGCGCCAGCAGGCCACCCTCCCCCACGGGACTCCCGGGGCCCCTCTCTGGGGCCAACGTCCTGACTTTC; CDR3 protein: CASRPPSPTGLPGPLSGANVLTF
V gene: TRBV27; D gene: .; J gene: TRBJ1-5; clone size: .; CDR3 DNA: TGTGCCAGCAGTTTAGGACACGGTCAGGTCGGGCAGCCCCAGCATTTT; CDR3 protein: CASSLGHGQVGQPQHF
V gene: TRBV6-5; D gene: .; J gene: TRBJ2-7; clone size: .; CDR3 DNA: TGTGCCAGCAGAAGCGGGTTCCCCTACGAGCAGTACTTC; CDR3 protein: CASRSGFPYEQYF
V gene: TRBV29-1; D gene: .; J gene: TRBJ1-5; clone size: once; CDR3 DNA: TGCAGCGTTGGAAAAGGGGTCGGCCAGCCCCAGCATTTT; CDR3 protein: CSVGKGVGQPQHF
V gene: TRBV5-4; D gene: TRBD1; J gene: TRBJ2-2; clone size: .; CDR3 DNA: TGTGCCAGCAGCTCCGGGACAGGGGGTTATAACACCGGGGAGCTGTTTTTT; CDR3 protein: CASSSGTGGYNTGELFF
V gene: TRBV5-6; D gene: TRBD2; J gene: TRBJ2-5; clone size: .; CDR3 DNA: TGTGCCAGCAGCGGCCCCGAGTGGCGGGGGGGGTGGAAGACCCAGTACTTC; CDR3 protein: CASSGPEWRGGWKTQYF
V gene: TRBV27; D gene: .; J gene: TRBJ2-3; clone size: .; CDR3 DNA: TGTGCCAGCAGTTCCGGACAGGAGGGAAATACGCAGTATTTT; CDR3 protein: CASSSGQEGNTQYF
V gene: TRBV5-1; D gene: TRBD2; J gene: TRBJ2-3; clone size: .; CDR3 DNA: TGCGCCAGCAGCGGGGGGGGCACAGATACGCAGTATTTT; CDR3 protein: CASSGGGTDTQYF
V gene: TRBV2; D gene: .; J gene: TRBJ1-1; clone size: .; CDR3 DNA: TGTGCCAGCAGTGTACGAGGGCCAGGGAACACTGAAGCTTTCTTT; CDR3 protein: CASSVRGPGNTEAFF
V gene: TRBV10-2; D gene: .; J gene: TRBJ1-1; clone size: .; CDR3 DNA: TGCGCCAGCAGTGAGTCCCCGACAGGTAGGGGAGCTTTCTTT; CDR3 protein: CASSESPTGRGAFF
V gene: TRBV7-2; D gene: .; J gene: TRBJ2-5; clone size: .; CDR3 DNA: TGTGCCAGCAGCCCTCGGACTTCGTACCAAGAGACCCAGTACTTC; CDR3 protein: CASSPRTSYQETQYF
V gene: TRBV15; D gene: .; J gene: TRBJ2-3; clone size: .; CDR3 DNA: TGTGCCACCAGCGGCGGAGCAGGGACAGATACGCAGTATTTT; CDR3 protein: CATSGGAGTDTQYF
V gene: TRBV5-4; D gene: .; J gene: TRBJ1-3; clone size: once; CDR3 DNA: TGTGCCAGCAGCTTGGCCCCGGGACTACCTACTGGAAACACCATATATTTT; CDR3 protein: CASSLAPGLPTGNTIYF
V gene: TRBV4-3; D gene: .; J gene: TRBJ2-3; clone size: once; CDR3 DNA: TGCGCCAGCAGCCGTAGCGGAGATACGCAGTATTTT; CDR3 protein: CASSRSGDTQYF
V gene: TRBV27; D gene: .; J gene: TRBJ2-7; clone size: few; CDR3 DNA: TGTGCCAGCAGTTTATACGGGTCCGGGAGCCCCTACGAGCAGTACTTC; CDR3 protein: CASSLYGSGSPYEQYF
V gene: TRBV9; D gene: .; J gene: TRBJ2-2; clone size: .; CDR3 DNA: TGTGCCAGCAGCCCGCTAGCGTCGAACACCGGGGAGCTGTTTTTT; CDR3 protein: CASSPLASNTGELFF
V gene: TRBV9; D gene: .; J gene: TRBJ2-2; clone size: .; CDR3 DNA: TGTGCCAGCAGCGCAGCGAGAGAGGGCAATTTCTCCACCGGGGAGCTGTTTTTT; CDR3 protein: CASSAAREGNFSTGELFF
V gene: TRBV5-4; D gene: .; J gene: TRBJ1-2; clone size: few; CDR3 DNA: TGTGCCAGCAGCGGCAGGGGAGAGAGCTATGGCTACACCTTC; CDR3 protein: CASSGRGESYGYTF
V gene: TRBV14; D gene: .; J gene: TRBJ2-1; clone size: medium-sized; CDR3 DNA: TGTGCCAGCAGCCAAGTAGCGTTCTCCTACAATGAGCAGTTCTTC; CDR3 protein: CASSQVAFSYNEQFF
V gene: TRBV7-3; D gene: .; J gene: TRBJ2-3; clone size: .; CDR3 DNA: TGTGCCAGCAGCTTAGGTATTGGCGGCGGGGCACAAGATACGCAGTATTTT; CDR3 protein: CASSLGIGGGAQDTQYF
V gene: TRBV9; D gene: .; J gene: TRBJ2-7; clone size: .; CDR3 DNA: TGTGCCAGCAGCTCCCACCAAGCCGGTGACTCCTACGAGCAGTACTTC; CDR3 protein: CASSSHQAGDSYEQYF
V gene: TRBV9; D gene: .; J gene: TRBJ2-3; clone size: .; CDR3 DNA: TGTGCCAGCAGCGTAGAGCTAGCGACCGGGACAGATACGCAGTATTTT; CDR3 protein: CASSVELATGTDTQYF
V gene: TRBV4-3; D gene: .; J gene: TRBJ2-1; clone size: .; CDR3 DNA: TGCGCCAGCAGCCGGGGGACTCTATACAATGAGCAGTTCTTC; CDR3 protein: CASSRGTLYNEQFF
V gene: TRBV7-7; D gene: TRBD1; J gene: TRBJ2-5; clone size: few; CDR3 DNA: TGTGCTAGACAGGGAGAGACCCAGTACTTC; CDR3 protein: CARQGETQYF
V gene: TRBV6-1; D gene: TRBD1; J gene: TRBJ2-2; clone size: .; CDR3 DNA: TGTGCCAGCAGTGATACAGGGGAGATCCCCCCCGGGGAGCTGTTTTTT; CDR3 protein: CASSDTGEIPPGELFF
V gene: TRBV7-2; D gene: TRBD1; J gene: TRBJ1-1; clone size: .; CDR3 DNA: TGTGCCAGCAGCGCCGGACAGGTTAACACTGAAGCTTTCTTT; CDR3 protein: CASSAGQVNTEAFF
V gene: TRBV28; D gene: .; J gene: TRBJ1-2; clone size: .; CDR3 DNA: TGTGCCAGCACCCCGCTGGGCAGAAGCATTTCTAACTATGGCTACACCTTC; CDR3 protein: CASTPLGRSISNYGYTF
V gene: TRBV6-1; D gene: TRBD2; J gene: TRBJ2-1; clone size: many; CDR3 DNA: TGTGCCAGCAGTGAAGCTAGCGGGGGGTACAATGAGCAGTTCTTC; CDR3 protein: CASSEASGGYNEQFF
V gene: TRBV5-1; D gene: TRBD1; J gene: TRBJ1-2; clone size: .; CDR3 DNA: TGCGCCAGCAGCTCCATGACAGGGGGCTATGGCTACACCTTC; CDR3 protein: CASSSMTGGYGYTF